This TCR beta chain was obtained from a study of T cells after yellow fever vaccination. Findings and limits, study-wide: Bulk-population clonotypes that are abundant could appear as contaminants in FACS-sorted repertoires.

TCRdb used MiXCR to reprocess the 5' RACE reads, holding one entry per CDR3 protein. The data show roughly 120,000 distinct CDR3 sequences, 7.4% seen once. The V end was cut by 5 bases, the J end by 1 base, with 14 bases between. The CDR3 has 15 residues. From germline, CDR1 is SGHTA and CDR2 FQGNSA. At least ten counts were recorded for this clonotype. Its antigen is not known. The TCR originated in a man aged 18-30 years who received the YFV17D yellow fever vaccine. The rearrangement links TRBV7-2 to TRBJ1-1, with D maybe TRBD1 (6 bases). Specimen: CD4+ T cells sorted from PBMCs, collected roughly 10 days after the first yellow fever vaccination. The CDR3 nucleotides are TGTGCCAGCAGCCAGGGGAATCTTGGGAACACTGAAGCTTTCTTT. Residues: CASSQGNLGNTEAFF.